The TCR beta chain under discussion was sequenced for a study of quantifying T cell responses using KT2 cells (dated by TCRdb to about 2017). For context, the study as a whole: RNA was DNase-treated and reverse transcribed with TCR alpha and beta constant-region primers, mostly using SuperScript III. The efficiency of the T4 ligation step under optimum conditions was estimated to be greater than 9%. To avoid over-amplification, PCR2 was carried out as a SYBR Green qPCR and halted once a predetermined fluorescence threshold was reached. The full study reports these points: KT2 sequences were detected down to the lowest spike-in tested, about one KT2 cell per 100,000 PBMC. The numbers of KT2 alpha and beta sequences increased linearly with the number of input KT2 cells across several orders of magnitude. The study did not include a side-by-side comparison of this pipeline with other TCR sequencing techniques. Saturation was seen in the detection of KT2 sequences when very high numbers of KT2 cells were spiked in.

Receptors were amplified or captured by UMI-ligation and nested PCR. Using T4 RNA ligase 1, a single-stranded oligonucleotide bearing the Illumina SP2 sequence plus a UMI was ligated onto the 3' end of the cDNA. PCR1 was run for 3 to 4 cycles (98 degrees C for 15 s, 69 degrees C for 30 s, 72 degrees C for 40 s), and an equimolar mix of RC1.1 and RC1.2, covering TRBC1 and TRBC2, was used as the beta primer. Starting at PCR2, TCR alpha and beta chains were handled separately, and sample indices and Illumina adaptors were added. Placed after an 8-base spacer, the UMI was made up of 12 random nucleotides arranged as two hexamers with a spacer between them. Sequencing was done on an Illumina MiSeq using v2 2x251 paired-end chemistry, usually with approximately 11 samples per run. PhiX DNA at about 5-7.5% was added to each sequencing library to increase diversity. The authors' pipeline ran thus. The raw reads were converted into FASTQ with bcl2fastq and then demultiplexed by dual indices with Demultiplexor. V and J genes were assigned by Decombinator through tag matching, with a single base-pair mismatch permitted. Using UMIs, Collapsinator corrected both sequencing errors and the frequency errors that come from PCR heterogeneity. CDR3Translator turned Decombinator identifiers into nucleotide sequence, translated that sequence into amino acids, and pulled out the CDR3 based on C- and N-terminal motifs. Each distinct KT2 TCR was counted as a cluster of KT2 sequences sharing one unique molecular identifier. Starting from the raw public reads, TCRdb applied fastp trimming at Q25, assembled clones with MiXCR and retained in-frame beta chains. Rows are unified per CDR3 protein, each entry keeping the most common DNA and genes. The V and J calls shown here were made by TCRdb, not taken from the authors' results. The sample includes over 35,000 distinct CDR3 sequences, with 15% to 20% observed a single time. In total, the top ten clones hold about 40% of the sample.

The germline V gene sets CDR1 to SGHAT and CDR2 to FQNNGV. The V end gives up 6 bases and the J end 0 bases, leaving 1 base in the junction not matched to a gene. The CDR3 numbers 15 residues from cysteine through phenylalanine. Only CDR3 DNA is held: 45 bases, read in frame from base 1. To test the sensitivity and accuracy of the pipeline, known numbers of KT2, a T cell clone whose TCR had already been sequenced, were spiked into unfractionated PBMC. KT2 cells were mixed with a fixed number of PBMC to create a range of KT2-to-PBMC ratios. This clonotype was seen many times. The specificity of this receptor is unknown. No qualities accompany the bases; no much larger clone lies one base away.

This TCR derives from a human donor. This receptor chain uses TRBV11-2 and TRBJ2-3, and 12 junction bases match TRBD2. What was sequenced was PBMCs spiked with cells of the T cell clone KT2. In nucleotide form, the sequence is TGTGCCAGCAGTGGACTAGCGGGAAGCACAGATACGCAGTATTTT. This encodes CASSGLAGSTDTQYF.